Below, 7 T cell receptor beta chains from the same sample are listed, as sequenced in a study of PD-1 blockade in classical Hodgkin lymphoma. Generated by immunoSEQ multiplex PCR, the TCRdb table keeps only in-frame clones and is missing some. The sample yields more than 20,000 clones, roughly 70% seen once. Noted time point: cycle 4 day 1 (C4D1), after more than five weeks of nivolumab. Brentuximab vedotin exposure varied among the patients, all of whom had relapsed after autologous stem cell transplantation. This specimen consisted of peripheral blood mononuclear cells (PBMCs), obtained before the fourth cycle of nivolumab. The receptors here all came from a human donor with classical Hodgkin lymphoma.

The chain links TRBV9 to TRBJ1-3, with 9 bases identical to TRBD1. J lost 9 bases, V lost 4 bases, and 8 bases had no gene match. Germline V CDR1 and CDR2: SGDLS, YYNGEE. The CDR3 has 14 amino acids. In nucleotides, the CDR3 is TGTGCCAGCAGCTCCCGGACAGGGGTGGGCACCATATATTTT. It is translated as CASSSRTGVGTIYF.

CDR3 protein: CASSLALWQGDNSPLHF. CDR3 DNA sequence: TGTGCCAGCAGCTTAGCTCTTTGGCAGGGGGATAATTCACCCCTCCACTTT. The chain combines TRBV7-2 with TRBJ1-6, with 7 bases matching TRBD1. The CDR3 loop spans 17 amino acids. Germline CDR1 and CDR2: SGHTA and FQGNSA. V was clipped by 0 bases and J by 5 bases; unmatched bases: 7.

The chain is built from TRBV5-6 and TRBJ2-2, with D uncertain. The V and J ends lost 2 bases and 4 bases respectively, with 12 bases between them. The CDR3 has 15 residues. Per germline, CDR1 SGHDT and CDR2 YYEEEE. The CDR3 protein is CASSFTGTVTGELFF. The DNA for the CDR3 is TGTGCCAGCAGCTTTACCGGTACAGTCACCGGGGAGCTGTTTTTT.

This clone was recorded only once. V is TRBV6-1 and J is TRBJ2-7; possible D gene TRBD1, 5 bases. V dropped 7 bases and J dropped 4 bases, with 8 bases sitting between them. Per germline, CDR1 MNHNS and CDR2 SASEGT. The CDR3 totals 11 residues. Here the CDR3 reads CASTDTYEQYF. DNA for the CDR3: TGTGCCAGCACGGACACGTACGAGCAGTACTTC.

This clone was seen a handful of times. This chain links TRBV2 with TRBJ2-3; D ambiguous. The V end was cut by 8 bases, the J end by 2 bases, with 8 bases between. The length of the CDR3 is 12 residues. Germline V gives CDR1 SNHLY, CDR2 FYNNEI. CDR3 amino acids: CASGYFTDTQYF. CDR3 DNA: TGTGCCAGCGGTTACTTCACAGATACGCAGTATTTT. Using reference TRBV2 and TRBJ2-3 for the parts outside the CDR3, the full variable domain is EPEVTQTPSHQVTQMGQEVILRCVPISNHLYFYWYRQILGQKVEFLVSFYNNEISEKSEIFDDQFSVERPDGSNFTLKIRSTKLEDSAMYFCASGYFTDTQYFGPGTRLTVL.

This rearrangement joins TRBV7-2 to TRBJ2-2, with D perhaps TRBD1 or TRBD2 (5 bases each). The CDR3 spans 14 residues. Germline loops: CDR1 SGHTA, CDR2 FQGNSA. V was cut by 10 bases and J by 1 base, with 13 bases left in between. The chain's CDR3 is CATGTPMNTGELFF. The CDR3 DNA is TGTGCCACCGGGACGCCCATGAACACCGGGGAGCTGTTTTTT. Combining the CDR3 with reference TRBV7-2 and TRBJ2-2 gives the whole variable domain GAGVSQSPSNKVTEKGKDVELRCDPISGHTALYWYRQSLGQGLEFLIYFQGNSAPDKSGLPSDRFSAERTGGSVSTLTIQRTQQEDSAVYLCATGTPMNTGELFFGEGSRLTVL.

V gene TRBV7-2 combines with J gene TRBJ2-2; the D is unclear. The CDR3 runs 16 residues. The germline V and J ends were trimmed by 1 base and 1 base, with 10 bases remaining between them. Germline CDR1 SGHTA, CDR2 FQGNSA. In nucleotides, the CDR3 is TGTGCCAGCAGCTTAGGCTTTGGCGGGAACACCGGGGAGCTGTTTTTT. The encoded protein is CASSLGFGGNTGELFF.